This entry concerns a single TCR beta chain. Its antigen is as yet unknown. This entry comes from a study of cytomegalovirus exposure and HLA in healthy donors. General study results and limits: The study listed approximately 170 cytomegalovirus-associated TCR beta chains. In the roughly 130 validation repertoires, a later analysis found that first-cohort TCR clusters tended to co-occur.

Method: immunoSEQ multiplex PCR; TCRdb's copy keeps in-frame clones and lacks some. The sample has some 65,000 clones; 96% are singletons. This CDR3 is built from 15 residues. Per the germline V gene, CDR1 is MDHEN and CDR2 is SYDVKM. The V and J ends lost 2 bases and 5 bases, in that order; junction bases with no gene match: 8. The receptor comes from a man younger than 35 in good health and CMV-seronegative. J is TRBJ1-1 and V is TRBV28; TRBD1 agrees at 7 bases. Sequencing input: PBMCs. CDR3: CASSLLQGSGTEAFF. CDR3 coding DNA: TGTGCCAGCAGTTTACTACAGGGGTCCGGGACTGAAGCTTTCTTT.